This TCR beta chain was sequenced during a study of control samples from healthy donors and cancer patients. CDR3 length: 14 amino acids. The ends lost 5 bases at V and 4 bases at J; junction bases unmatched: 6. Per the germline V gene, CDR1 is SGHVS and CDR2 is FQNEAQ. Sequencing used immunoSEQ multiplex PCR; TCRdb keeps in-frame clones, though not all of them. The sample shows about 190,000 clones, roughly nine tenths of them seen only once. The rearrangement uses TRBV7-8 and TRBJ1-2, with 8 positions matching TRBD1. The sample consisted of blood. This receptor was taken from a young man in good health. The CDR3 nucleotides read TGTGCCAGCAGCCCAGGACAGGGTGGCTATGGCTACACCTTC. This codes for CASSPGQGGYGYTF.